Sequencing of this TCR beta chain was carried out in a study of identical twins. V was cut by 2 bases and J by 0 bases, with 8 bases left in between. This CDR3 has 14 amino acids. Looked up from germline, CDR1 is SQVTM and CDR2 is ANQGSEA. TCRdb fed the 5' RACE reads into MiXCR, producing one record per CDR3 protein. Of 240,000 or so distinct CDR3 sequences detected, roughly 10% appear once; the ten largest clones hold approximately 11%. This clonotype was observed many times. What was sequenced was memory T cells sorted from blood. The chain combines TRBV29-1 with TRBJ2-1, with unresolved D. The origin of this receptor is a man aged 45-65 years in good health. The CDR3 loop is CSVETGSSYNEQFF. Written as DNA, the CDR3 is TGCAGCGTTGAAACCGGTAGCTCCTACAATGAGCAGTTCTTC.